These 3 T cell receptor beta chains were sequenced from one sample in a study of blood T cell repertoires in COVID-19. The protocol was immunoSEQ multiplex PCR, while the TCRdb copy is restricted to in-frame clones and leaves out a portion. The sample gives around 330,000 clones, roughly 90% of which show up once; 2% to 3% is in the top ten. The sequencing sample was made of PBMCs or T cells enriched from blood (not recorded which). These receptors all stem from a man between 60 and 75 years old who had recovered from COVID-19.

This chain connects TRBV29-1 to TRBJ1-2; 8 bases agree with TRBD1. Germline trimming cut 4 bases from V and 4 bases from J; bases unmatched to any gene: 5. In germline, CDR1 is SQVTM, CDR2 ANQGSEA. The CDR3 is 13 residues long. The CDR3 DNA reads as TGCAGCGTTGTGTCAGGGGGCAGCTATGGCTACACCTTC. This sequence encodes CSVVSGGSYGYTF.

Turning to this clone: In the same sample, other DNA sequences code for this CDR3. This chain joins TRBV3-1 (or the pseudogene TRBV3-2) and TRBJ1-1; tentative D call: TRBD1 (5 bases). The CDR3 has 14 amino acids. Germline V lookup: CDR1 LGHDT, CDR2 YNNKEL (reference sequence). V was shortened by 1 base and J by 5 bases, with 11 bases between the two germline ends. The CDR3 DNA is TGTGCCAGCAGCCAAGTGGGGGGAAGTACTGAAGCTTTCTTT. Amino acid sequence: CASSQVGGSTEAFF.

The chain is built from TRBV27 and TRBJ2-1; 12 bases fit TRBD2. The CDR3 spans 18 residues. Germline values: CDR1 MNHEY, CDR2 SMNVEV (reference sequence). Trimming at V came to 3 bases and at J to 0 bases, leaving 6 bases not matched to a gene. CDR3 residues: CASSFGLAGSSSYNEQFF. The CDR3 DNA is TGTGCCAGCAGTTTCGGACTAGCGGGATCCAGCTCCTACAATGAGCAGTTCTTC.